What follows are 14 T cell receptor beta chains derived from one specimen sequenced in a study of T cell responses to AZD1222 COVID-19 vaccine. Clones were sequenced by immunoSEQ multiplex PCR, and TCRdb holds only the in-frame ones, with some missing. The data hold some 150,000 clones, with 90% observed a single time. This specimen consisted of peripheral blood, obtained on day 0 of AZD1222 vaccination. Receptor source: an adult in good health.

The rearrangement uses TRBV15 and TRBJ2-1, with 9 bases matching TRBD2. The ends lost 1 base at V and 4 bases at J; junction bases unmatched: 2. CDR1 and CDR2 from the germline V gene are LNHNV and YYDKDF (reference sequence). CDR3 length equals 15 residues. The CDR3 DNA reads as TGTGCCACCAGCAGAGGGACTAGCGTATACAATGAGCAGTTCTTC. This gives the protein CATSRGTSVYNEQFF.

This chain connects TRBV18 to TRBJ2-2; D remains unclear. The CDR3 has 15 residues. Germline loops: CDR1 KGHSH, CDR2 LQKENI. The V end was cut by 4 bases, the J end by 4 bases, with 13 bases between. The CDR3 bases are TGTGCCAGCTCACTTGACATCATAGGCACCGGGGAGCTGTTTTTT. Amino acid sequence: CASSLDIIGTGELFF.

The chain has TRBV28 and TRBJ1-1; a possible D gene is TRBD1 (6 bases). With 5 bases removed from V and 3 bases from J, the gap between germline ends came to 16 bases. This CDR3 contains 15 residues. CDR1 and CDR2 (germline): MDHEN, SYDVKM. CDR3 amino acids: CASSEGGARDTEAFF. CDR3 nucleotide sequence: TGTGCCAGCAGTGAGGGGGGGGCAAGGGACACTGAAGCTTTCTTT.

V and J are TRBV18 and TRBJ1-1; D call uncertain. This CDR3 contains 13 residues. Trimming pared 8 bases from V and 11 bases from J, leaving 21 bases between. Germline CDR1 KGHSH, CDR2 LQKENI. The CDR3 is CASTRPPTTGAFF. The CDR3, as DNA: TGTGCCAGCACCCGACCCCCTACCACGGGGGCTTTCTTT.

The V gene is TRBV20-1, the J gene TRBJ2-2, with D perhaps TRBD1 (6 bases). CDR3 length: 16 residues. Trimming stripped 3 bases from V and 0 bases from J, with 14 bases between. Germline V gives CDR1 DFQATT, CDR2 SNEGSKA (reference sequence). DNA of the CDR3: TGCAGTGCTAGTGACTCCGGGACAACGAACACCGGGGAGCTGTTTTTT. Protein sequence: CSASDSGTTNTGELFF.

This clone was detected only once. This sequence joins TRBV28 and TRBJ2-7; D may be TRBD2 (7 bases). Germline V CDR1 and CDR2: MDHEN, SYDVKM. The CDR3 runs to 16 residues. V gave up 2 bases and J gave up 2 bases, with 16 bases separating them. CDR3 protein: CASSLGGGEGPYEQYF. The CDR3 DNA follows: TGTGCCAGCAGTTTAGGGGGCGGGGAGGGCCCCTACGAGCAGTACTTC.

The chain recombines TRBV14 with TRBJ1-6; 7 nucleotides match TRBD1. Looked up from germline, CDR1 is SGHDN and CDR2 is FVKESK. The CDR3 totals 15 residues. Trimming at V came to 2 bases and at J to 6 bases, leaving 4 bases not matched to a gene. The CDR3 protein is CASSQRGQSNSPLHF. DNA for the CDR3: TGTGCCAGCAGCCAAAGGGGACAGTCTAATTCACCCCTCCACTTT.

This rearrangement joins TRBV5-1 to TRBJ2-1; TRBD2 matches 9 bases. J was trimmed by 4 bases and V by 1 base; bases with no gene match: 6. CDR1 and CDR2 from the germline V gene are SGHRS and YFSETQ. This CDR3 region has 16 residues. The CDR3 region has the DNA TGCGCCAGCAGCTTGTCCTCTAGCGGGGCTTACAATGAGCAGTTCTTC. Amino acid sequence: CASSLSSSGAYNEQFF.

The rearrangement uses TRBV2 and TRBJ1-5, with D unclear. V gave up 6 bases and J gave up 0 bases, with 6 bases separating them. This CDR3 is built from 13 residues. The V gene's germline CDR1 is SNHLY and CDR2 FYNNEI. For the CDR3, the DNA is TGTGCCAGCAGGGACGATAGCAATCAGCCCCAGCATTTT. Protein product: CASRDDSNQPQHF.

This clone occurred once. V gene TRBV29-1 combines with J gene TRBJ1-2; D perhaps matches TRBD1 (6 bases). Trimming removed 4 bases from V and 1 base from J, with 16 bases in between. Looked up from germline, CDR1 is SQVTM and CDR2 is ANQGSEA. There are 15 residues in the CDR3. The CDR3 DNA is TGCAGCGTTGGAACCCTGGGGGCCGGTAACTATGGCTACACCTTC. The encoded protein is CSVGTLGAGNYGYTF.

This clone has only a few counts. This sequence joins TRBV5-1 and TRBJ1-1; 11 nucleotides line up with TRBD1. This CDR3 is built from 15 residues. V trimming: 4 bases; J trimming: 3 bases; junction bases outside the gene matches: 5. From germline, CDR1 is SGHRS and CDR2 YFSETQ. CDR3: CASSHKGQGDTEAFF. The CDR3 region has the DNA TGCGCCAGCAGCCACAAGGGACAGGGGGACACTGAAGCTTTCTTT.

This chain joins TRBV18 and TRBJ2-1; 9 bases align to TRBD1. Germline CDR1 is KGHSH and CDR2 is LQKENI. The CDR3 contains 15 residues. The trim removed 3 bases at V and 7 bases at J, leaving 7 bases unmatched. The CDR3: CASSPNRGPSNEQFF. The DNA of the CDR3 is TGTGCCAGCTCACCCAACAGGGGGCCTAGTAATGAGCAGTTCTTC.

The J gene is TRBJ1-5, the V gene TRBV10-3; D gene uncertain. The CDR3 is 14 residues long. Germline CDR1 ENHRY, CDR2 SYGVKD. The V end was cut by 0 bases, the J end by 4 bases, with 7 bases between. Here the CDR3 DNA reads TGTGCCATCAGTGAGTCGAACAGAAATCAGCCCCAGCATTTT. Encoded protein: CAISESNRNQPQHF.

The chain joins TRBV5-1 to TRBJ2-7, with a weak D call TRBD2 (5 bases). CDR1 and CDR2 from the germline V gene are SGHRS and YFSETQ. V lost 1 base, J lost 0 bases, and 8 bases lay in between. CDR3 length equals 14 residues. CDR3 in amino acids: CASSLRADSYEQYF. The CDR3 region has the DNA TGCGCCAGCAGCTTGAGAGCGGACTCCTACGAGCAGTACTTC.